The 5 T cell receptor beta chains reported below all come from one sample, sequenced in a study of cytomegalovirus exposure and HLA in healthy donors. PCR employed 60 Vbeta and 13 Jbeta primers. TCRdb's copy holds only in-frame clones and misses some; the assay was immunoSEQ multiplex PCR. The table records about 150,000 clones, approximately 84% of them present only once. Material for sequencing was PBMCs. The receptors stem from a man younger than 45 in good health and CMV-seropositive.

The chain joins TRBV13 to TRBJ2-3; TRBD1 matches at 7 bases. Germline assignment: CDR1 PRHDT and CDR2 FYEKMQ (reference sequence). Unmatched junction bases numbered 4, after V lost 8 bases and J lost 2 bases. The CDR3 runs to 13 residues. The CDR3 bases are TGTGCCAGCCTTAAGGGGGCCACAGATACGCAGTATTTT. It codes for CASLKGATDTQYF.

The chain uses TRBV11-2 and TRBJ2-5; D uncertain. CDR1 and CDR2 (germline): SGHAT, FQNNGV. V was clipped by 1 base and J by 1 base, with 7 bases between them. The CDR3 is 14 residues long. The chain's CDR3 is CASSLGPSQETQYF. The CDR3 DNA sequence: TGTGCCAGCAGCTTAGGACCTAGCCAAGAGACCCAGTACTTC.

The CDR3 loop reads CASSSFPSSGELFF. In DNA form, the CDR3 reads TGTGCCAGCAGCTCGTTTCCCAGTTCGGGGGAGCTGTTTTTT. V is TRBV7-8 and J is TRBJ2-2; no definite D call. Germline V lookup: CDR1 SGHVS, CDR2 FQNEAQ. V was trimmed by 4 bases and J by 8 bases, leaving 14 bases between them. CDR3 length: 14 residues. Full variable domain (outside the CDR3, taken from reference TRBV7-8 and TRBJ2-2): GAGVSQSPRYKVAKRGQDVALRCDPISGHVSLFWYQQALGQGPEFLTYFQNEAQLDKSGLPSDRFFAERPEGSVSTLKIQRTQQEDSAVYLCASSSFPSSGELFFGEGSRLTVL.

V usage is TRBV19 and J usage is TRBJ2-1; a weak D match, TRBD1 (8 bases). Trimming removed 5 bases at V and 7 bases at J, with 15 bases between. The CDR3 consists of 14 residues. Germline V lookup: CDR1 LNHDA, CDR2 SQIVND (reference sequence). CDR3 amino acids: CASSANRGGNEQFF. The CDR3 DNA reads TGTGCCAGTAGTGCAAACAGGGGGGGGAATGAGCAGTTCTTC.

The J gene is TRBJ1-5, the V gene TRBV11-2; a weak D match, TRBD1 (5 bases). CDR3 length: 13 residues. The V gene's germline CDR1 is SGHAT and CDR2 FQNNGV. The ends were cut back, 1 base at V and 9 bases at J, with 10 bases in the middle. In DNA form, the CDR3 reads TGTGCCAGCAGCTTAGGGGGGGGTTCGCCCCAGCATTTT. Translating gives CASSLGGGSPQHF.